Presented here are 9 T cell receptor beta chains from one specimen sequenced in a study of cytomegalovirus exposure and HLA in healthy donors. The PCR was carried out with 60 Vbeta primers and 13 Jbeta primers. Clones were sequenced by immunoSEQ multiplex PCR, and TCRdb holds only the in-frame ones, with some missing. The table lists 250,000 to 350,000 clones, 86% of them singletons. What was sequenced was PBMCs. These receptors originate from a man aged 35-49 years in good health and CMV-seropositive.

This clone was detected only a few times. The chain links TRBV5-6 to TRBJ1-4, with TRBD1 as a possible D gene (6 bases). V lost 0 bases, J lost 4 bases, and 7 bases lay in between. Germline values: CDR1 SGHDT, CDR2 YYEEEE. This CDR3 is built from 14 residues. CDR3 sequence: CASSLAQGNEKLFF. DNA for the CDR3: TGTGCCAGCAGCTTGGCACAGGGTAATGAAAAACTGTTTTTT.

The genes are TRBV6-5 and TRBJ2-7; TRBD2 aligns across 10 bases. Trimming took 7 bases from V and 1 from J; bases not matched to a gene: 4. This CDR3 is 14 amino acids long. From germline, CDR1 is MNHEY and CDR2 SVGAGI. CDR3 sequence reads: CASNRLAGSYEQYF. CDR3 in DNA: TGTGCCAGCAACCGACTAGCGGGTTCCTACGAGCAGTACTTC.

The chain is built from TRBV27 and TRBJ2-4, with 8 positions matching TRBD1. Germline values: CDR1 MNHEY, CDR2 SMNVEV (reference sequence). This CDR3 contains 16 residues. J was trimmed by 5 bases and V by 5 bases; bases with no gene match: 11. The CDR3 sequence: CASSPKPRTGQNIQYF. CDR3 DNA: TGTGCCAGCAGTCCCAAGCCAAGGACAGGGCAAAACATTCAGTACTTC.

The chain couples TRBV27 to TRBJ2-7; D is perhaps TRBD1 (5 bases). This CDR3 has 11 residues. Trimming took off 5 bases at V and 5 bases at J, with 7 bases between the two ends. Germline V gives CDR1 MNHEY, CDR2 SMNVEV (reference sequence). The CDR3 loop reads CASSQGHEQYF. The CDR3 DNA is TGTGCCAGCAGTCAGGGCCACGAGCAGTACTTC.

The chain recombines TRBV13 with TRBJ2-7; 10 positions match TRBD2. V lost 7 bases to trimming and J lost 5 bases; unmatched junction nucleotides: 11. The CDR3 length is 15 residues. CDR1 is PRHDT and CDR2 is FYEKMQ in the germline V gene (reference sequence). CDR3 sequence: CASTPRGLASHEQYF. The CDR3 nucleotides read TGTGCCAGCACCCCGAGGGGACTAGCGTCCCACGAGCAGTACTTC. The whole variable domain, remainder taken from reference TRBV13 and TRBJ2-7, is AAGVIQSPRHLIKEKRETATLKCYPIPRHDTVYWYQQGPGQDPQFLISFYEKMQSDKGSIPDRFSAQQFSDYHSELNMSSLELGDSALYFCASTPRGLASHEQYFGPGTRLTVT.

The chain joins TRBV7-8 to TRBJ1-3; D remains ambiguous. The germline V and J ends were trimmed by 5 bases and 1 base, with 27 bases remaining between them. Germline V gives CDR1 SGHVS, CDR2 FQNEAQ. This CDR3 region has 20 residues. Here the CDR3 reads CASSPRSPTREIKSGNTIYF. DNA of the CDR3: TGTGCCAGCAGCCCCCGCTCGCCGACTAGGGAGATCAAATCTGGAAACACCATATATTTT. Supplemented by reference TRBV7-8 and TRBJ1-3, the full variable domain reads GAGVSQSPRYKVAKRGQDVALRCDPISGHVSLFWYQQALGQGPEFLTYFQNEAQLDKSGLPSDRFFAERPEGSVSTLKIQRTQQEDSAVYLCASSPRSPTREIKSGNTIYFGEGSWLTVV.

The chain has TRBV6-1 and TRBJ2-7; 7 nucleotides align to TRBD1. This CDR3 is built from 14 residues. Germline values: CDR1 MNHNS, CDR2 SASEGT. J was trimmed by 5 bases and V by 6 bases; bases with no gene match: 10. The DNA for the CDR3 is TGTGCCAGCAGACGAAGAGACAGGGCGAACGAGCAGTACTTC. It yields the protein CASRRRDRANEQYF.

The CDR3 is CASSGTESSYEQYF. CDR3 sequence (DNA): TGCGCCAGCAGCGGGACAGAAAGCTCCTACGAGCAGTACTTC. The rearrangement links TRBV10-2 to TRBJ2-7, with 7 bases lining up with TRBD1. CDR3 length equals 14 residues. The V gene's germline CDR1 is WSHSY and CDR2 SAAADI. V shed 6 bases, J shed 0 bases, and the junction held 5 bases outside the gene matches.

This clone was found once. V gene TRBV10-3 combines with J gene TRBJ1-2; TRBD1 might be the D (5 bases). Trimming cost V 6 bases and J 6 bases, with 17 bases left between them. The germline V gene encodes CDR1 ENHRY and CDR2 SYGVKD. This CDR3 is built from 14 residues. The CDR3 region has the DNA TGTGCCATCAGCCCGGACGGGGGGGTGGATGGCTACACCTTC. As protein: CAISPDGGVDGYTF.